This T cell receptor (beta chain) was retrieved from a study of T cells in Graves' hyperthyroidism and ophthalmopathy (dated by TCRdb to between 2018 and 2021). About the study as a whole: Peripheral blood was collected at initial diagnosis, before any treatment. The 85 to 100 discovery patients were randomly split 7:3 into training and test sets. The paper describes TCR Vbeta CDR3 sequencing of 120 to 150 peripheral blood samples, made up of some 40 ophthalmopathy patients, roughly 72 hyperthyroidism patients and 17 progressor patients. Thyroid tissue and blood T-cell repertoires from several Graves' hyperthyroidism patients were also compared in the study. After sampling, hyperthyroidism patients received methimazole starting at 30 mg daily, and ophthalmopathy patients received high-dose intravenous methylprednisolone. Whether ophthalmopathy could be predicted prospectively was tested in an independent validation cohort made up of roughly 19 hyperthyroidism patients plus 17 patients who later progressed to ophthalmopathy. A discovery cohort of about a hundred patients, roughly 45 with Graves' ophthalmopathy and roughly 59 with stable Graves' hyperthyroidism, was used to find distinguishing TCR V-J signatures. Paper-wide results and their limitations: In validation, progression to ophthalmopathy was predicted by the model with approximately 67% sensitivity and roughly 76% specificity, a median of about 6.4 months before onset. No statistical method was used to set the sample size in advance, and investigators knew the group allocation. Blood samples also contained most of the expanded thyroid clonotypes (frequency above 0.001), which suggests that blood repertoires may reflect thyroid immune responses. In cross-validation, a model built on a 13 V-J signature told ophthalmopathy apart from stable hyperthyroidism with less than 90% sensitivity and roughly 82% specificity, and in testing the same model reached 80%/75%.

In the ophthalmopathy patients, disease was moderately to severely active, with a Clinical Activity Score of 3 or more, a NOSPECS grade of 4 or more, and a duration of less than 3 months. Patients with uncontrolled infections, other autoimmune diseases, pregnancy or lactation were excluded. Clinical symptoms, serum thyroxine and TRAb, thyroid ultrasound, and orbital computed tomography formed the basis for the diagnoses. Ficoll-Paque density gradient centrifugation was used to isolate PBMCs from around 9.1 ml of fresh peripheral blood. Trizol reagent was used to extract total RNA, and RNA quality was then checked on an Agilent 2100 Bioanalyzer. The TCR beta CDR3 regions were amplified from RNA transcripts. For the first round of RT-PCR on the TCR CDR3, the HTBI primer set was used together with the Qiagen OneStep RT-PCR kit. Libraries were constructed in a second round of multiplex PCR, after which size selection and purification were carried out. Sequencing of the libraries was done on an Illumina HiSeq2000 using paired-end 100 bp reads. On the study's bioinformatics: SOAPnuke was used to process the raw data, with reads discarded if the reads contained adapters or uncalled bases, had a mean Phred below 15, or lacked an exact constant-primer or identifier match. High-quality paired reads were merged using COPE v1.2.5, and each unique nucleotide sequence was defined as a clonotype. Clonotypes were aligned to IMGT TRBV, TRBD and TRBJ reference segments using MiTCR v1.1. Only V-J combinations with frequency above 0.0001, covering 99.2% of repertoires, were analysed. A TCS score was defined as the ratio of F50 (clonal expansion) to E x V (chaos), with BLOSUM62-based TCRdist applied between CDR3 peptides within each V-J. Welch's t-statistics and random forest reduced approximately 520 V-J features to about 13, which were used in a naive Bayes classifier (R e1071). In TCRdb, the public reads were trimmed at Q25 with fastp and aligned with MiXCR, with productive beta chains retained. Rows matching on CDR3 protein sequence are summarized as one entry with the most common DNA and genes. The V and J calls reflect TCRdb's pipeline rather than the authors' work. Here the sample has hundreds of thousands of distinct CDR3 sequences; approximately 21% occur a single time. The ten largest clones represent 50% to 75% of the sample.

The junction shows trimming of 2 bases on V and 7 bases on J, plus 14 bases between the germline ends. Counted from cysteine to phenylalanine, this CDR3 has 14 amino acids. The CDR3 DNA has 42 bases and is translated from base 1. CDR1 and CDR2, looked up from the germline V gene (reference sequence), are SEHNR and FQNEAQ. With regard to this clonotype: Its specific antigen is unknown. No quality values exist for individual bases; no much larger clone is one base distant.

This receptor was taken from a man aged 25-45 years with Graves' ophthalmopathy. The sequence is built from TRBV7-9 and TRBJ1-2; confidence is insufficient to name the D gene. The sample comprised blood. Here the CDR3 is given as CASSLQSPEGGYTF. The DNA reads TGTGCCAGCAGCTTACAGTCACCGGAGGGTGGCTACACCTTC.